These 32 T cell receptor beta chains originate from one sample sequenced in a study of T cells in Graves' hyperthyroidism and ophthalmopathy. The TCR beta CDR3 regions underwent amplification using RNA transcripts as the source. When the TCR CDR3 underwent first-round RT-PCR, the HTBI primer set was used. Via MiXCR, TCRdb re-called the multiplex PCR reads, giving one row per CDR3 protein. The top ten hold 35% to 45% of the sample, which has approximately 300,000 distinct CDR3 sequences, around 20% seen once. Material for sequencing was blood. Receptors originate from a man aged 45-65 years with Graves' ophthalmopathy.

V and J are TRBV19 and TRBJ2-1; 9 nucleotides agree with TRBD2. Germline CDR1 is LNHDA and CDR2 is SQIVND (reference sequence). The CDR3 length is 18 residues. Trimming took 4 bases from V and 1 from J; bases not matched to a gene: 11. This chain's CDR3 is CASSRASGIPVSYNEQFF. The CDR3 coding sequence is TGTGCCAGTAGTAGGGCTAGCGGGATCCCGGTATCCTACAATGAGCAGTTCTTC. Using reference TRBV19 and TRBJ2-1 for the parts outside the CDR3, the full variable domain is DGGITQSPKYLFRKEGQNVTLSCEQNLNHDAMYWYRQDPGQGLRLIYYSQIVNDFQKGDIAEGYSVSREKKESFPLTVTSAQKNPTAFYLCASSRASGIPVSYNEQFFGPGTRLTVL.

This clonotype was counted at least ten times. The V call is TRBV11-2, the J call TRBJ2-5; D possibly matches TRBD1 or TRBD2 (5 bases each). The germline V gene has CDR1 SGHAT and CDR2 FQNNGV. V dropped 6 bases and J dropped 1 base, with 18 bases sitting between them. This CDR3 comprises 16 residues. CDR3 loop: CASSRGVQAPQETQYF. The DNA for the CDR3 is TGTGCCAGCAGTCGAGGGGTCCAGGCACCCCAAGAGACCCAGTACTTC. Based on the CDR3 plus reference TRBV11-2 and TRBJ2-5, the full variable domain is EAGVAQSPRYKIIEKRQSVAFWCNPISGHATLYWYQQILGQGPKLLIQFQNNGVVDDSQLPKDRFSAERLKGVDSTLKIQPAKLEDSAVYLCASSRGVQAPQETQYFGPGTRLLVL.

This clonotype was seen ten or more times. The chain links TRBV28 to TRBJ1-1, with 8 nucleotides matching TRBD1. The V gene's germline CDR1 is MDHEN and CDR2 SYDVKM. V lost 6 bases to trimming and J lost 6 bases; unmatched junction nucleotides: 6. The CDR3 spans 13 residues. CDR3 nucleotide sequence: TGTGCCAGCAGCCCGGACAGGGCAGCTGAAGCTTTCTTT. Translation gives CASSPDRAAEAFF.

This clonotype has a count of ten or more. This chain uses TRBV15 with TRBJ2-7, with D perhaps matching TRBD1 (7 bases). The CDR3 loop spans 15 amino acids. Trimming left V 0 bases short and J 5 bases short, with 14 bases between. CDR1 LNHNV and CDR2 YYDKDF come from the germline V gene (reference sequence). CDR3 loop: CATSRDPGGGNEQYF. The DNA of the CDR3 is TGTGCCACCAGCAGAGATCCCGGAGGGGGCAACGAGCAGTACTTC.

This clonotype has a count of ten or more. The rearrangement uses TRBV2 and TRBJ2-5, with 13 bases identical to TRBD2. The V segment lost 6 bases and the J segment 5 bases; nucleotides outside the gene matches: 3. CDR3 length: 14 residues. Germline CDR1 and CDR2: SNHLY and FYNNEI. The chain's CDR3 is CASSAGLAGETQYF. The CDR3 coding sequence is TGTGCCAGCAGCGCGGGACTAGCGGGGGAGACCCAGTACTTC.

The J gene is TRBJ2-7, the V gene TRBV13, with D possibly being TRBD1 or TRBD2 (6 bases each). The V gene's germline CDR1 is PRHDT and CDR2 FYEKMQ (reference sequence). The CDR3 loop spans 16 amino acids. Trimming left V 5 bases short and J 3 bases short, with 20 bases between. The CDR3 bases are TGTGCCAGCAGCACCTCCGGGGGCAGGGGAGACTACGAGCAGTACTTC. Its protein is CASSTSGGRGDYEQYF. The full variable domain, its missing parts supplied by reference TRBV13 and TRBJ2-7, is AAGVIQSPRHLIKEKRETATLKCYPIPRHDTVYWYQQGPGQDPQFLISFYEKMQSDKGSIPDRFSAQQFSDYHSELNMSSLELGDSALYFCASSTSGGRGDYEQYFGPGTRLTVT.

This clonotype was seen only a few times. The V gene is TRBV15, the J gene TRBJ2-1; 7 bases are shared with TRBD1. CDR1 is LNHNV, CDR2 YYDKDF, per germline (reference sequence). This CDR3 has 16 residues. With 5 bases clipped from V and 4 bases from J, the junction kept 11 bases outside the gene matches. The CDR3 region has the DNA TGTGCCACCAGCGGGTACCGGGACAGCCGTTACAATGAGCAGTTCTTC. This encodes CATSGYRDSRYNEQFF.

V gene TRBV3-1 combines with J gene TRBJ2-7, with 7 nucleotides matching TRBD2. J was trimmed by 12 bases and V by 1 base; bases with no gene match: 12. Per germline, CDR1 LGHDT and CDR2 YNNKEL (reference sequence). There are 14 residues in the CDR3. The CDR3 protein is CASSQGGGMRGLYF. As DNA, the CDR3 is TGTGCCAGCAGCCAAGGCGGGGGTATGCGAGGGCTGTACTTC.

The chain recombines TRBV27 with TRBJ1-3; D gene ambiguous. The ends were cut back, 5 bases at V and 4 bases at J, with 15 bases in the middle. This CDR3 is 15 amino acids long. The germline gives CDR1 MNHEY, CDR2 SMNVEV (reference sequence). For the CDR3, the DNA is TGTGCCAGCAGTCTCTCCCCGGACGGAGGAAACACCATATATTTT. It codes for CASSLSPDGGNTIYF.

In this sample, this clonotype turned up many times. The chain uses TRBV7-8 and TRBJ2-2; 14 nucleotides match TRBD2. V trimming: 0 bases; J trimming: 2 bases; junction bases outside the gene matches: 5. This CDR3 has 19 residues. Per the germline V gene, CDR1 is SGHVS and CDR2 is FQNEAQ. The CDR3 DNA reads TGTGCCAGCAGCTTAGCACCGGGACTAGCGGGAGTTAACACCGGGGAGCTGTTTTTT. Translation: CASSLAPGLAGVNTGELFF. Full variable domain (missing parts from reference TRBV7-8 and TRBJ2-2): GAGVSQSPRYKVAKRGQDVALRCDPISGHVSLFWYQQALGQGPEFLTYFQNEAQLDKSGLPSDRFFAERPEGSVSTLKIQRTQQEDSAVYLCASSLAPGLAGVNTGELFFGEGSRLTVL.

The chain uses TRBV6-1 and TRBJ2-1; tentative D call: TRBD2 (6 bases). The CDR3 runs 11 residues. Trimming cost V 7 bases and J 9 bases, with 10 bases left between them. Germline CDR1 and CDR2: MNHNS and SASEGT. As DNA, the CDR3 is TGTGCCAGCACCCCCGGGGGTGAGCAGTTCTTC. This sequence encodes CASTPGGEQFF.

V gene TRBV3-1 combines with J gene TRBJ2-5; D not resolved. The germline V gene has CDR1 LGHDT and CDR2 YNNKEL (reference sequence). The V end lost 3 bases, the J end lost 5 bases, and 7 bases lay between the germline ends. CDR3 length equals 12 residues. CDR3: CASSQGKETQYF. As DNA, the CDR3 is TGTGCCAGCAGCCAGGGGAAGGAGACCCAGTACTTC.

About this clonotype: A much larger clone differs by one base, so this may be a read error. The chain employs TRBV6-2 or TRBV6-3 and TRBJ2-3; weak D call: TRBD2 (5 bases). The germline gives CDR1 MNHEY, CDR2 SVGEGT. The CDR3 is 16 amino acids. CDR3 coding DNA: TGTGCCAGCAGTTACTCGTTCGGGCAGCTGGGAGATACGCAGTGTTTT. It codes for CASSYSFGQLGDTQCF.

The table lists this clonotype with many counts. The chain uses TRBV5-1 and TRBJ1-2; 9 positions match TRBD1. The length of the CDR3 is 14 residues. The V and J ends lost 3 bases and 7 bases, in that order; junction bases with no gene match: 7. The germline V gene has CDR1 SGHRS and CDR2 YFSETQ. CDR3 region: CASSSGQGVGGYTF. The CDR3 coding sequence is TGCGCCAGCAGCTCGGGACAGGGTGTCGGTGGCTACACCTTC.

A few counts support this clonotype. The genes are TRBV30 and TRBJ2-2; 9 bases match TRBD1. With 2 bases clipped from V and 5 bases from J, the junction kept 6 bases outside the gene matches. The CDR3 runs 15 residues. Germline V CDR1 and CDR2: GTSNPN, SVGIG (reference sequence). The CDR3 spells CAWSPPGQGTGELFF. DNA of the CDR3: TGTGCCTGGAGTCCTCCGGGACAGGGAACCGGGGAGCTGTTTTTT.

The sample holds many counts of this clonotype. The chain couples TRBV11-2 to TRBJ2-7; D not certain. CDR1 and CDR2 from the germline V gene are SGHAT and FQNNGV. The CDR3 contains 11 residues. V was shortened by 5 bases and J by 3 bases, with 5 bases between the two germline ends. The CDR3 coding sequence is TGTGCCAGCAGCATCGGCTACGAGCAGTACTTC. Amino acids: CASSIGYEQYF.

The table lists this clonotype with many counts. V and J are TRBV12-3 or TRBV12-4 and TRBJ2-2; perhaps TRBD2 as D (6 bases). This CDR3 has 15 residues. Trimming cost V 7 bases and J 1 base, with 13 bases left between them. The CDR3 region has the DNA TGTGCCAGCACCGCGGGACGGCGGAACACCGGGGAGCTGTTTTTT. The encoded protein is CASTAGRRNTGELFF.

This clonotype was detected ten times or more. V usage is TRBV5-1 and J usage is TRBJ2-7; no clear D. This CDR3 region has 15 residues. V lost 1 base, J lost 0 bases, and 11 bases lay in between. The germline CDR1 and CDR2 sequences are SGHRS and YFSETQ. CDR3 coding DNA: TGCGCCAGCAGCTTGAACGGCGCCAGCTCCTACGAGCAGTACTTC. As protein: CASSLNGASSYEQYF.

This clonotype occurred many times. The chain recombines TRBV18 with TRBJ1-1; D call uncertain. Looked up from germline, CDR1 is KGHSH and CDR2 is LQKENI. Deletions cut 0 bases from V and 0 bases from J, with 14 bases between. This CDR3 contains 17 residues. CDR3 sequence reads: CASSPPTIGRMNTEAFF. CDR3 nucleotides: TGTGCCAGCTCACCACCGACCATTGGACGGATGAACACTGAAGCTTTCTTT.

This chain connects TRBV6-5 to TRBJ2-5, with 9 bases identical to TRBD2. Germline V CDR1 and CDR2: MNHEY, SVGAGI. The CDR3 has 15 amino acids. J was trimmed by 5 bases and V by 7 bases; bases with no gene match: 11. The CDR3 DNA is TGTGCCAGCACTTCGTTGGTAGCGGGAGATGAGACCCAGTACTTC. Its protein is CASTSLVAGDETQYF.

Many counts were recorded for this clonotype. The CDR3 is CAWSWGGDRELNTEAFF. The CDR3 DNA sequence: TGTGCCTGGAGCTGGGGCGGGGACCGAGAGTTGAACACTGAAGCTTTCTTT. V usage is TRBV30 and J usage is TRBJ1-1; TRBD1 is a possible D gene (5 bases). This CDR3 is 17 amino acids long. V lost 3 bases, J lost 0 bases, and 20 bases lay in between. Germline V gene sequence: CDR1 GTSNPN, CDR2 SVGIG (reference sequence). Full variable domain (remainder filled in from reference TRBV30 and TRBJ1-1): SQTIHQWPATLVQPVGSPLSLECTVEGTSNPNLYWYRQAAGRGLQLLFYSVGIGQISSEVPQNLSASRPQDRQFILSSKKLLLSDSGFYLCAWSWGGDRELNTEAFFGQGTRLTVV.

The rearrangement uses TRBV19 and TRBJ2-3, with D perhaps TRBD2 (5 bases). The germline gives CDR1 LNHDA, CDR2 SQIVND (reference sequence). V dropped 6 bases and J dropped 2 bases, with 15 bases sitting between them. CDR3 length equals 15 residues. DNA for the CDR3: TGTGCCAGTAGCCTCGCGACTACCAACACAGATACGCAGTATTTT. This sequence encodes CASSLATTNTDTQYF.

This clonotype was seen ten or more times. The V and J genes are TRBV2 and TRBJ1-5; 9 nucleotides align to TRBD1. This CDR3 spans 16 amino acids. The germline CDR1 and CDR2 sequences are SNHLY and FYNNEI. With V trimmed by 1 base and J by 7 bases, 8 bases remained unmatched. CDR3 sequence reads: CASSEGWDRAGQPQHF. In nucleotides, the CDR3 is TGTGCCAGCAGTGAAGGATGGGACAGGGCGGGACAGCCCCAGCATTTT.

This clonotype was observed many times. The J gene is TRBJ1-1, the V gene TRBV7-2; D uncertain. The CDR3 totals 14 residues. Trimming pared 3 bases from V and 4 bases from J, leaving 12 bases between. The germline gives CDR1 SGHTA, CDR2 FQGNSA. Here the CDR3 reads CASSFRQELTEAFF. The DNA for the CDR3 is TGTGCCAGCAGCTTTAGGCAGGAGCTCACTGAAGCTTTCTTT.

The V gene is TRBV10-2, the J gene TRBJ2-5, with 10 bases identical to TRBD2. Germline loops: CDR1 WSHSY, CDR2 SAAADI. The length of the CDR3 is 16 residues. V lost 0 bases and J lost 2; bases outside the gene matches: 3. The CDR3 coding sequence is TGCGCCAGCAGTGAGTCTAGCGGGAGGAGGCAAGAGACCCAGTACTTC. Encoded protein: CASSESSGRRQETQYF.

This chain links TRBV20-1 with TRBJ1-1; D is unclear. V lost 0 bases, J lost 8 bases, and 10 bases lay in between. The CDR3 length is 12 residues. Germline CDR1 reads DFQATT; CDR2 reads SNEGSKA (reference sequence). The CDR3 sequence: CSARDTASEAFF. The CDR3 nucleotides are TGCAGTGCTAGAGATACGGCAAGCGAAGCTTTCTTT.

The chain is built from TRBV20-1 and TRBJ1-5; 7 bases fit TRBD1. Germline V gene lookup returns CDR1 DFQATT and CDR2 SNEGSKA (reference sequence). With V trimmed by 0 bases and J by 6 bases, 14 bases remained unmatched. There are 17 residues in the CDR3. The CDR3 sequence: CSARDVIYRGASQPQHF. In nucleotides, the CDR3 is TGCAGTGCTAGAGATGTGATTTACAGGGGCGCGAGTCAGCCCCAGCATTTT.

V usage is TRBV7-9 and J usage is TRBJ2-7; 10 positions agree with TRBD2. The CDR3 extends over 15 amino acids. Germline CDR1 SEHNR, CDR2 FQNEAQ (reference sequence). The junction had 7 bases not matched to a gene; V was cut back by 6 bases and J by 2 bases. CDR3 bases: TGTGCCAGCAGTCCCTGGACTAGCGGAGCCTACGAGCAGTACTTC. It specifies CASSPWTSGAYEQYF.

The CDR3 DNA is TGTGCCAGCAGGGCTCTGGACGAGCAGTACTTC. Its translation is CASRALDEQYF. The genes are TRBV7-9 and TRBJ2-7, with D unresolved. V was clipped by 6 bases and J by 5 bases, with 8 bases between them. CDR1 SEHNR and CDR2 FQNEAQ come from the germline V gene (reference sequence). The CDR3 runs 11 residues.

The chain couples TRBV2 to TRBJ2-1; 10 nucleotides agree with TRBD1. Looked up from germline, CDR1 is SNHLY and CDR2 is FYNNEI. The CDR3 contains 14 residues. Trimming at V came to 8 bases and at J to 6 bases, leaving 7 bases not matched to a gene. The CDR3 loop is CASAPGQGSNEQFF. The CDR3 nucleotides are TGTGCCAGCGCCCCGGGACAGGGGAGCAATGAGCAGTTCTTC.

This clonotype was seen many times. The chain links TRBV28 to TRBJ1-6; 9 bases agree with TRBD1. Germline CDR1 MDHEN, CDR2 SYDVKM. V lost 10 bases to trimming and J lost 15 bases; unmatched junction nucleotides: 19. This CDR3 has 15 residues. DNA of the CDR3: TGTGCCATACAGGGGGGACAGGGCATGAGAGGGGTCCTCCACTTT. Residues: CAIQGGQGMRGVLHF.

This clonotype was detected ten times or more. The J gene is TRBJ2-7, the V gene TRBV11-2; 10 bases match TRBD1. Trimming took 4 bases from V and 1 from J; bases not matched to a gene: 10. CDR3 length: 17 residues. Germline loops: CDR1 SGHAT, CDR2 FQNNGV. DNA for the CDR3: TGTGCCAGCAGCTCCCCCGGTCTGGGACAGGGGTCCTACGAGCAGTACTTC. Its translation: CASSSPGLGQGSYEQYF.